A single TCR beta chain is shown here with its context. Additional DNA sequences in this sample encode the identical CDR3. The germline V gene encodes CDR1 SGHTA and CDR2 FQGTGA. CDR3 length: 15 residues. Trimming removed 0 bases from V and 1 base from J, with 9 bases in between. This entry belongs to a study of graft-versus-host responses after intestinal transplantation. Sequencing used immunoSEQ multiplex PCR; TCRdb keeps in-frame clones, though not all of them. This sample has 10,000 to 15,000 clones, with more than 85% found just once. The rearrangement links TRBV7-3 to TRBJ1-1; D remains unclear. Sequenced material: PBMCs, taken around 110 days after intestinal transplant. The TCR was taken from a human patient who received an intestinal transplant, so some T cells may come from the graft donor. The CDR3 nucleotides are TGTGCCAGCAGCTTAACCTCAGCGGGGAACACTGAAGCTTTCTTT. Translating gives CASSLTSAGNTEAFF.